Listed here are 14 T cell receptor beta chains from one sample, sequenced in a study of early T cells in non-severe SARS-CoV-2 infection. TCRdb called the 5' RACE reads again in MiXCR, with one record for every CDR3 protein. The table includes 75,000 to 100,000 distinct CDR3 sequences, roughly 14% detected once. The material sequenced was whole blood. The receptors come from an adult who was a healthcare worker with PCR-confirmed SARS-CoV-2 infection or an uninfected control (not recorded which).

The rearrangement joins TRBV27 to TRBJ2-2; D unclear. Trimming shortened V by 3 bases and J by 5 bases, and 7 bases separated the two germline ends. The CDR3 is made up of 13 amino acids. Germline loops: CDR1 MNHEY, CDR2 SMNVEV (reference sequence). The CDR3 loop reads CASSFFGTGELFF. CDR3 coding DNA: TGTGCCAGCAGTTTTTTCGGGACCGGGGAGCTGTTTTTT.

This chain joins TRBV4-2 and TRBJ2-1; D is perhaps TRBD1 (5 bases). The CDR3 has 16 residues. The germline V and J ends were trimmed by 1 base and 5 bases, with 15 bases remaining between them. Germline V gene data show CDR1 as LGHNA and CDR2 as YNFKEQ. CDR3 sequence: CASSQVVQGRNNEQFF. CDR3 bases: TGTGCCAGCAGCCAAGTCGTCCAGGGAAGAAACAATGAGCAGTTCTTC.

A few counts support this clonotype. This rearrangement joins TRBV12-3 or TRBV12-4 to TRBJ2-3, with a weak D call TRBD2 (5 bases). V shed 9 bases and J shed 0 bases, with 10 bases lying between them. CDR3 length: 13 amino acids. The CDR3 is CARKRLSTDTQYF. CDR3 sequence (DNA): TGTGCCAGAAAGCGGCTCAGCACAGATACGCAGTATTTT.

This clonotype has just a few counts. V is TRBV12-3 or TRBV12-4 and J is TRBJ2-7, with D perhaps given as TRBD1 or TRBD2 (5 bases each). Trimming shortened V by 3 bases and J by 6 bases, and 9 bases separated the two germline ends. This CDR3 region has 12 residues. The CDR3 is CASSFSGGEQYV. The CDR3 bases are TGTGCCAGCAGTTTTTCTGGGGGCGAGCAGTACGTC.

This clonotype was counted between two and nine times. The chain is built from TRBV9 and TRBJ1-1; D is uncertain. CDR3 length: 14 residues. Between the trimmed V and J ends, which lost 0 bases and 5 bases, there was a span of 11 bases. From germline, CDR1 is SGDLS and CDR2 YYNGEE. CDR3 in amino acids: CASSVARMGTEAFF. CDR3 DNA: TGTGCCAGCAGCGTAGCTCGTATGGGGACTGAAGCTTTCTTT.

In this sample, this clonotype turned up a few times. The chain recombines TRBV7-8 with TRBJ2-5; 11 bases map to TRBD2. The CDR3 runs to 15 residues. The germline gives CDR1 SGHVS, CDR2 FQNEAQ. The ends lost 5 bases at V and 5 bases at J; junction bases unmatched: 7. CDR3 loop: CASSPRIAGGETQYF. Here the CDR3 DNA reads TGTGCCAGCAGCCCTCGCATAGCGGGGGGGGAGACCCAGTACTTC. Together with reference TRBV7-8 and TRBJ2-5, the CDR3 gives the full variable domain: GAGVSQSPRYKVAKRGQDVALRCDPISGHVSLFWYQQALGQGPEFLTYFQNEAQLDKSGLPSDRFFAERPEGSVSTLKIQRTQQEDSAVYLCASSPRIAGGETQYFGPGTRLLVL.

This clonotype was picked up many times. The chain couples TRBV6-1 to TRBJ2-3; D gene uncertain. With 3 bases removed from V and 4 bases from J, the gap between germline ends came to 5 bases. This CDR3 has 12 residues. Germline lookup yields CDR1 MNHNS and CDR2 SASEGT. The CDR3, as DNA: TGTGCCAGCAGTGACTTTGCAGATACGCAGTATTTT. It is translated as CASSDFADTQYF.

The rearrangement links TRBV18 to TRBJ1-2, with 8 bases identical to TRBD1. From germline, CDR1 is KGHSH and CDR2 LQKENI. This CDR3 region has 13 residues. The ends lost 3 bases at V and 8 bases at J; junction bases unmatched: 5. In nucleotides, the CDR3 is TGTGCCAGCTCACCGGACAGGGTCGGAGGCTACACCTTC. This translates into CASSPDRVGGYTF.

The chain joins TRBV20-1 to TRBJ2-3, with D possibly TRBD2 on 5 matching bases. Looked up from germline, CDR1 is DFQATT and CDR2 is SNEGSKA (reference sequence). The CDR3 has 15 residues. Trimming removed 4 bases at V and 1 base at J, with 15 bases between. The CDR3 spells CSAMFQRTGTDTQYF. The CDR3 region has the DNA TGCAGTGCTATGTTCCAGCGGACCGGCACAGATACGCAGTATTTT.

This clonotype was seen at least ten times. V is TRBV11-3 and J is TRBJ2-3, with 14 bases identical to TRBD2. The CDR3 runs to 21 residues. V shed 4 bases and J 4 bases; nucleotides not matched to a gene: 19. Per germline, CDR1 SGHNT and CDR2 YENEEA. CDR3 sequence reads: CASSSTWTSGGLTHSPDTQYF. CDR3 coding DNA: TGTGCCAGCAGCTCTACATGGACTAGCGGGGGGTTAACGCACTCCCCAGATACGCAGTATTTT. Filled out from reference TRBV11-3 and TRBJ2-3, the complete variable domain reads EAGVVQSPRYKIIEKKQPVAFWCNPISGHNTLYWYLQNLGQGPELLIRYENEEAVDDSQLPKDRFSAERLKGVDSTLKIQPAELGDSAVYLCASSSTWTSGGLTHSPDTQYFGPGTRLTVL.

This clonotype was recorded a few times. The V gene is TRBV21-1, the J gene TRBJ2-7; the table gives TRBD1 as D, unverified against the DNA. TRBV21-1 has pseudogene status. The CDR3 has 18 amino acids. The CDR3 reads CASSKVPRGQESHYEQYV. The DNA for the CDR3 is TGTGCCAGCAGCAAAGTACCTCGGGGACAGGAGTCCCACTACGAGCAGTACGTC.

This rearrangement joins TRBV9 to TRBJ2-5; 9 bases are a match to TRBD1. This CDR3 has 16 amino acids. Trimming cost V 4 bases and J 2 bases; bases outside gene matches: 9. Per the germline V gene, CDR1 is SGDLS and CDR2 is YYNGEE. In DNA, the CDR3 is TGTGCCAGCAGCTTACGGGACAGGGAGTTGCAAGAGACCCAGTACTTC. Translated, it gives CASSLRDRELQETQYF.

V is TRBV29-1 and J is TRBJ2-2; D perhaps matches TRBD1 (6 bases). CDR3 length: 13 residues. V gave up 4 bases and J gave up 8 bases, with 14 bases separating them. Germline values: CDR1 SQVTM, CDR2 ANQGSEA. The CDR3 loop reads CSVGPGDPGELFF. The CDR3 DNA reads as TGCAGCGTTGGTCCAGGGGATCCGGGGGAGCTGTTTTTT.

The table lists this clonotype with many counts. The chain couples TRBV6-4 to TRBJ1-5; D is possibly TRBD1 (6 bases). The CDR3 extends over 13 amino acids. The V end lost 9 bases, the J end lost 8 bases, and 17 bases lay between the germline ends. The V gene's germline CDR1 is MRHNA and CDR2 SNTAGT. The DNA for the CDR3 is TGTGCCAGTTCTATGGACAGTATGGAGCCCCAGCATTTT. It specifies CASSMDSMEPQHF.